Below are 26 T cell receptor beta chains sequenced from a single sample in a study of shared clonotypes between healthy human individuals. Some clones are missing from TCRdb's copy, which holds only in-frame ones; the method was immunoSEQ multiplex PCR. The sample has approximately 470,000 clones; 81% are singletons. The sample comprised PBMCs. These receptors were obtained from a woman in her 40s in good health. Some clones in this sample may be carry-over from other donors' samples.

The chain carries TRBV20-1 and TRBJ2-1; D is uncertain. Germline assignment: CDR1 DFQATT and CDR2 SNEGSKA (reference sequence). CDR3 size: 11 residues. The V end was cut by 1 base, the J end by 8 bases, with 6 bases between. CDR3 sequence (DNA): TGCAGTGCTAGAGCCGTTTATGAGCAGTTCTTC. Amino acids: CSARAVYEQFF.

This clone was picked up a small number of times. The rearrangement uses TRBV6-1 and TRBJ2-7, with D perhaps matching TRBD1 (6 bases). Trimming removed 3 bases from V and 4 bases from J, with 16 bases in between. Germline CDR1 and CDR2: MNHNS and SASEGT. The CDR3 contains 15 residues. CDR3 residues: CASSETQGIRYEQYF. DNA for the CDR3: TGTGCCAGCAGTGAGACGCAGGGGATCAGGTACGAGCAGTACTTC.

CDR3 coding DNA: TGTGCCTGGACGATGGGAACAACATATGGCTACACCTTC. Amino acids: CAWTMGTTYGYTF. The chain joins TRBV30 to TRBJ1-2; unclear D gene. V was cut by 4 bases and J by 5 bases, with 14 bases left in between. This CDR3 comprises 13 residues. Germline V gene sequence: CDR1 GTSNPN, CDR2 SVGIG (reference sequence).

The V gene is TRBV5-3, the J gene TRBJ2-5; TRBD2 is a possible D gene (6 bases). TRBV5-3 is designated an ORF whose function remains uncertain. V lost 3 bases and J 0 bases, leaving 15 bases between the germline ends. The CDR3 runs 16 residues. The DNA for the CDR3 is TGTGCCAGAAGCTCGGGGGTAGCTCCCGACCAAGAGACCCAGTACTTC. Translated: CARSSGVAPDQETQYF.

J is TRBJ2-7 and V is TRBV4-1; a weak D match, TRBD1 (7 bases). The germline V and J ends were trimmed by 4 bases and 5 bases, with 15 bases remaining between them. The CDR3 sequence is 14 residues long. Germline V gene sequence: CDR1 MGHRA, CDR2 YSYEKL. The CDR3 DNA reads as TGCGCCAGCAGCCTACAGGGGAGGCTTGACGAGCAGTACTTC. The encoded protein is CASSLQGRLDEQYF.

V is TRBV7-9 and J is TRBJ1-4; unclear D gene. The germline V and J ends were trimmed by 6 bases and 7 bases, with 18 bases remaining between them. This CDR3 has 15 amino acids. Germline lookup yields CDR1 SEHNR and CDR2 FQNEAQ (reference sequence). CDR3 amino acids: CASSLSNVPGEKLFF. The CDR3 DNA reads TGTGCCAGCAGTTTATCAAACGTTCCTGGTGAAAAACTGTTTTTT.

The chain has TRBV9 and TRBJ2-2; 8 bases line up with TRBD1. Germline-derived CDR1 and CDR2 are SGDLS and YYNGEE. The V gene end was trimmed by 4 bases and the J gene end by 4 bases; junction bases not matched to a gene: 3. The CDR3 has 14 amino acids. DNA for the CDR3: TGTGCCAGCAGCCCAACAGGGGGCACCGGGGAGCTGTTTTTT. Translating it yields CASSPTGGTGELFF.

The chain carries TRBV18 and TRBJ2-5, with D tentatively TRBD2 (5 bases). V lost 3 bases to trimming and J lost 1 base, with 12 bases between them. The CDR3 contains 15 residues. Germline V gives CDR1 KGHSH, CDR2 LQKENI. The CDR3 sequence is CASSPGSGFQETQYF. CDR3 nucleotide sequence: TGTGCCAGCTCACCGGGCTCGGGGTTCCAAGAGACCCAGTACTTC.

The rearrangement uses TRBV30 and TRBJ1-5; D gene ambiguous. The germline V and J ends were trimmed by 0 bases and 1 base, with 7 bases remaining between them. Germline V gene lookup returns CDR1 GTSNPN and CDR2 SVGIG (reference sequence). The CDR3 consists of 14 residues. The CDR3 sequence is CAWSVSGSNQPQHF. Written as DNA, the CDR3 is TGTGCCTGGAGTGTGTCTGGGAGCAATCAGCCCCAGCATTTT.

Comments on this clone: One base away lies a much larger clone, so this may be a sequencing read error. V and J are TRBV7-9 and TRBJ2-3; TRBD1 aligns across 9 bases. This CDR3 has 16 amino acids. CDR1 SEHNR and CDR2 FQNEAQ come from the germline V gene (reference sequence). CDR3 DNA: TGCGCCAGCAGCCAATCACACAGGGGGCGAACAGATACGCAGTATTTT. This codes for CASSQSHRGRTDTQYF.

J is TRBJ2-1 and V is TRBV7-3; D is unclear. V was clipped by 5 bases and J by 0 bases, with 11 bases between them. CDR3 length equals 15 residues. The V gene's germline CDR1 is SGHTA and CDR2 FQGTGA. The CDR3 is CASSHASTSYNEQFF. CDR3 in DNA: TGTGCCAGCAGCCACGCTTCAACCTCCTACAATGAGCAGTTCTTC. Drawing the rest from reference TRBV7-3 and TRBJ2-1, the complete variable domain is GAGVSQTPSNKVTEKGKYVELRCDPISGHTALYWYRQSLGQGPEFLIYFQGTGAADDSGLPNDRFFAVRPEGSVSTLKIQRTERGDSAVYLCASSHASTSYNEQFFGPGTRLTVL.

The rearrangement links TRBV18 to TRBJ2-1; 9 bases match TRBD2. Germline V gives CDR1 KGHSH, CDR2 LQKENI. Trimming removed 2 bases from V and 12 bases from J; junction bases left unmatched: 8. CDR3 size: 14 residues. This CDR3 reads CASSPASGDSRQFF. The CDR3 nucleotides read TGTGCCAGCTCACCAGCTAGCGGGGACAGTCGGCAGTTCTTC. Looking up the rest from reference TRBV18 and TRBJ2-1 gives the full variable domain: NAGVMQNPRHLVRRRGQEARLRCSPMKGHSHVYWYRQLPEEGLKFMVYLQKENIIDESGMPKERFSAEFPKEGPSILRIQQVVRGDSAAYFCASSPASGDSRQFFGPGTRLTVL.

The rearrangement joins TRBV5-1 to TRBJ1-2, with D perhaps matching TRBD1 (5 bases). The germline V gene encodes CDR1 SGHRS and CDR2 YFSETQ. V was trimmed by 4 bases and J by 7 bases, leaving 8 bases between them. The CDR3 consists of 11 residues. The CDR3 here is CASSEGTGYTF. The CDR3 nucleotides read TGCGCCAGCAGCGAAGGGACTGGCTACACCTTC.

In its sample, this clone was seen many times. This chain joins TRBV7-6 and TRBJ1-1, with 7 bases that match TRBD1. The junction had 7 bases not matched to a gene; V was cut back by 5 bases and J by 4 bases. Looked up from germline, CDR1 is SGHVS and CDR2 is FNYEAQ. The CDR3 length is 14 residues. The CDR3 loop is CASSPEQGTTEAFF. The DNA of the CDR3 is TGTGCCAGCAGCCCCGAACAGGGGACCACTGAAGCTTTCTTT.

The rearrangement uses TRBV23-1 and TRBJ2-7, with TRBD1 matching over 7 bases. TRBV23-1 is filed as an ORF, its function uncertain. This CDR3 is built from 18 residues. V trimming: 10 bases; J trimming: 2 bases; junction bases outside the gene matches: 23. CDR3 protein: CATPKIRTGLYSPYEQYF. DNA of the CDR3: TGCGCCACCCCAAAGATCCGGACAGGCTTATACTCCCCCTACGAGCAGTACTTC.

This clone was found a few times. It may be a read error: a sequence one base away is much more abundant. The sample carries other DNA sequences with the same CDR3. J is TRBJ2-7 and V is TRBV18, with TRBD1 matching over 9 bases. The junction had 2 bases not matched to a gene; V was cut back by 2 bases and J by 3 bases. The germline V gene encodes CDR1 KGHSH and CDR2 LQKENI. This CDR3 comprises 14 residues. CDR3 residues: CASSPGTGNYEQYF. The CDR3 DNA is TGTGCCAGCTCACCAGGGACAGGGAACTACGAGCAGTACTTC.

The chain employs TRBV28 and TRBJ1-1; D may be TRBD1 (5 bases). The V end lost 6 bases, the J end lost 5 bases, and 13 bases lay between the germline ends. Germline V gene sequence: CDR1 MDHEN, CDR2 SYDVKM. The CDR3 extends over 13 amino acids. CDR3 in DNA: TGTGCCAGCAGGGGGGTTTGGTTTACTGAAGCTTTCTTT. This sequence encodes CASRGVWFTEAFF.

The V call is TRBV21-1, the J call TRBJ2-4; the D call in the table, TRBD1, was not verified against the DNA. TRBV21-1 is labeled a pseudogene. The CDR3 length is 16 residues. This CDR3 is CASSKARGQAKNIQYF. Here the CDR3 DNA reads TGTGCCAGCAGCAAAGCCAGGGGTCAAGCCAAAAACATTCAGTACTTC.

Notes on this clone: This could be a read error, since a much larger clone is one nucleotide away. DNA of the CDR3: TGTGCCAGTAGACTAACGGGAGCCTACGAGCAGTACTTC. Its translation: CASRLTGAYEQYF. The chain recombines TRBV19 with TRBJ2-7; D might be TRBD2 (6 bases). Germline CDR1 reads LNHDA; CDR2 reads SQIVND (reference sequence). Trimming took off 6 bases at V and 2 bases at J, with 11 bases between the two ends. The CDR3 spans 13 residues.

The sample holds a few counts of this clone. V usage is TRBV6-1 and J usage is TRBJ1-1, with 9 bases fitting TRBD1. J was trimmed by 5 bases and V by 10 bases; bases with no gene match: 14. CDR3 size: 15 residues. Per the germline V gene, CDR1 is MNHNS and CDR2 is SASEGT. The CDR3 sequence is CANTRAGTGSTEAFF. The CDR3 bases are TGTGCCAACACCCGTGCCGGGACAGGGTCGACTGAAGCTTTCTTT.

This clone was seen many times. Additional DNA sequences in this sample encode the identical CDR3. The chain joins TRBV18 to TRBJ2-5; 9 bases agree with TRBD2. The end of the DNA fits TRBJ2-7 better, so the J call may be wrong. The CDR3 totals 14 residues. Germline V lookup: CDR1 KGHSH, CDR2 LQKENI. The CDR3: CASSPIAGAYEQYF. The CDR3 DNA reads TGTGCCAGCTCACCTATAGCGGGAGCCTACGAGCAGTACTTC.

The chain has TRBV5-4 and TRBJ2-7, with D perhaps matching TRBD2 (6 bases). Germline lookup yields CDR1 SGHNT and CDR2 YYREEE (reference sequence). The V end lost 4 bases, the J end lost 1 base, and 15 bases lay between the germline ends. The CDR3 contains 15 residues. CDR3 bases: TGTGCCAGCAGCCCACGAGGTAGCGGATCCTACGAGCAGTACTTC. Its protein product is CASSPRGSGSYEQYF. Using reference TRBV5-4 and TRBJ2-7 for the parts outside the CDR3, the full variable domain is ETGVTQSPTHLIKTRGQQVTLRCSSQSGHNTVSWYQQALGQGPQFIFQYYREEENGRGNFPPRFSGLQFPNYSSELNVNALELDDSALYLCASSPRGSGSYEQYFGPGTRLTVT.

The chain is built from TRBV5-1 and TRBJ2-1; no firm D call. CDR3 size: 16 residues. Trimming pared 0 bases from V and 5 bases from J, leaving 15 bases between. The germline V gene has CDR1 SGHRS and CDR2 YFSETQ. The CDR3 bases are TGCGCCAGCAGCTTGGAGTACTCCCTCGGGCACAATGAGCAGTTCTTC. Translated: CASSLEYSLGHNEQFF.

The chain has TRBV27 and TRBJ2-3, with 13 bases lining up with TRBD2. Germline CDR1 and CDR2: MNHEY and SMNVEV (reference sequence). Unmatched junction bases numbered 5, after V lost 2 bases and J lost 6 bases. The CDR3 loop spans 16 amino acids. The CDR3, as DNA: TGTGCCAGCAGTTTACGCTGGACTAGCGGGAGTGATACGCAGTATTTT. Translated, it gives CASSLRWTSGSDTQYF.

This clone was seen many times. Other DNA sequences from this sample encode an identical CDR3 as well. The rearrangement uses TRBV18 and TRBJ2-5, with 8 bases aligning to TRBD1. CDR3 size: 15 residues. Germline V gene sequence: CDR1 KGHSH, CDR2 LQKENI. The junction had 4 bases not matched to a gene; V was cut back by 0 bases and J by 4 bases. The CDR3 DNA follows: TGTGCCAGCTCACCACCCGGACAGGGCCCAGAGACCCAGTACTTC. Translated, it gives CASSPPGQGPETQYF.

The rearrangement joins TRBV5-8 to TRBJ1-4; TRBD1 agrees at 8 bases. This CDR3 has 15 amino acids. J was trimmed by 6 bases and V by 3 bases; bases with no gene match: 7. Germline values: CDR1 SGHTS, CDR2 YDEGEE. CDR3 DNA sequence: TGTGCCAGCAGCTGGGGCTCGGGACAGGATGAAAAACTGTTTTTT. This gives the protein CASSWGSGQDEKLFF.